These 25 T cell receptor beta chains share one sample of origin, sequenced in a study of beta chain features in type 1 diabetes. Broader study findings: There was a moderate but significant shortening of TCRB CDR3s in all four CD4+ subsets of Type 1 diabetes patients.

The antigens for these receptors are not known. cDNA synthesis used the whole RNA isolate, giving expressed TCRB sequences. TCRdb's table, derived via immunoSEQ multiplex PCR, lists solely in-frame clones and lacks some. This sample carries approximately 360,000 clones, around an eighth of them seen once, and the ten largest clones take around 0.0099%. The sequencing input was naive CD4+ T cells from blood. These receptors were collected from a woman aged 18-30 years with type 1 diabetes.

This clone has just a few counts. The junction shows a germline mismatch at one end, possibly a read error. The CDR3 reads CASSLTPENRLIF. The CDR3 region has the DNA TGTGCCAGCAGTTTGACACCAGAAAACAGGCTAATCTTT. The genes are TRBV11-3 and TRBJ1-1, with D possibly matching TRBD1 (5 bases). The CDR3 totals 13 residues. Germline CDR1 reads SGHNT; CDR2 reads YENEEA.

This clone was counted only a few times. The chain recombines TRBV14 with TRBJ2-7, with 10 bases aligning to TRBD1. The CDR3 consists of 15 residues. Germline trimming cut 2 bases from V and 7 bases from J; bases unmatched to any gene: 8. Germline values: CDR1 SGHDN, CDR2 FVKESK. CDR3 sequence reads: CASSQMTGGRGEQYF. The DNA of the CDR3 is TGTGCCAGCAGCCAAATGACAGGGGGCAGGGGAGAGCAGTACTTC.

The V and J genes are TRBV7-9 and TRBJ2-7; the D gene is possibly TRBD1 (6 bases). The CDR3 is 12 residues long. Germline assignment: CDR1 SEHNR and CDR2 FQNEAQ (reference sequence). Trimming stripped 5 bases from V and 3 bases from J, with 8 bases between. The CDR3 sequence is CASSPRGYEQYF. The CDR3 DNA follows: TGTGCCAGCAGCCCCAGGGGCTACGAGCAGTACTTC.

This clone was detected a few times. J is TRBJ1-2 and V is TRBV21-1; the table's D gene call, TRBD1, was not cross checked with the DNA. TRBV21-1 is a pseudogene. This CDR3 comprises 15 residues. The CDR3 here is CASSRRTGTNYGYTF. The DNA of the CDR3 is TGTGCCAGCAGCCGCCGGACAGGTACTAACTATGGCTACACCTTC.

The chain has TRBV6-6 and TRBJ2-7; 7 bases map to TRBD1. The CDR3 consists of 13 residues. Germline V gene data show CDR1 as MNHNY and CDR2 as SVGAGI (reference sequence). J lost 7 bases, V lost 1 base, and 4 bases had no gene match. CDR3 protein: CASSYLQGLEQYF. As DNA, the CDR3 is TGTGCCAGCAGTTACTTACAGGGGTTGGAGCAGTACTTC.

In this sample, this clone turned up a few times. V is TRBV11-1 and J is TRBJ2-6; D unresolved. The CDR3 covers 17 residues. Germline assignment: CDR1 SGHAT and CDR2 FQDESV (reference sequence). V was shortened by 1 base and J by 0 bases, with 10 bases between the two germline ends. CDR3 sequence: CASSLVGTASGANVLTF. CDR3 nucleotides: TGTGCCAGCAGCTTAGTAGGAACAGCCTCTGGGGCCAACGTCCTGACTTTC.

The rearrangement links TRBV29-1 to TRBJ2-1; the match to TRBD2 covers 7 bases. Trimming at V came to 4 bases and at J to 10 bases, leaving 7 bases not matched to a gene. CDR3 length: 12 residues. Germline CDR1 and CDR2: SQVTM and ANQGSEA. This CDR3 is CSVVGLVLEQFF. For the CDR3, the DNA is TGCAGCGTTGTTGGACTAGTTTTGGAGCAGTTCTTC.

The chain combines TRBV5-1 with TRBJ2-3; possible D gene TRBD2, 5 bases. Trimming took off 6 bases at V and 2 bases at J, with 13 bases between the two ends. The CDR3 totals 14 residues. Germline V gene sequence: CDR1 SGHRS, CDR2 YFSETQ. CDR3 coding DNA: TGCGCCAGCAACGGAGGAGAGTACACAGATACGCAGTATTTT. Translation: CASNGGEYTDTQYF.

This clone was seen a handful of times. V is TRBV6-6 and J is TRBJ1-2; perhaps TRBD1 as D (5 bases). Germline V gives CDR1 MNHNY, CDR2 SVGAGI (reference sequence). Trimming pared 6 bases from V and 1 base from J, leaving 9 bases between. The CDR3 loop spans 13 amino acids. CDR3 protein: CASSLDNNYGYTF. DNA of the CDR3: TGTGCCAGCAGCCTGGACAATAACTATGGCTACACCTTC.

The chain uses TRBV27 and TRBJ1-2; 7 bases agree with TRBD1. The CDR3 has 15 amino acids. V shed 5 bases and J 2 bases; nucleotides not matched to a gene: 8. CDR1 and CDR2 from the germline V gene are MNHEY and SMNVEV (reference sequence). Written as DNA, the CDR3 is TGTGCCAGCAGTCCCACAGGGGCAAGAAACTATGGCTACACCTTC. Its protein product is CASSPTGARNYGYTF.

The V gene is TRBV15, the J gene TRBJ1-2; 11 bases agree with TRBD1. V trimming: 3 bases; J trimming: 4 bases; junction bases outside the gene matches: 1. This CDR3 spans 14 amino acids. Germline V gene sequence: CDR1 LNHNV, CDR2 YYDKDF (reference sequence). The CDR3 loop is CATSRGTGGYGYTF. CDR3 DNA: TGTGCCACCAGCAGGGGGACAGGGGGCTATGGCTACACCTTC.

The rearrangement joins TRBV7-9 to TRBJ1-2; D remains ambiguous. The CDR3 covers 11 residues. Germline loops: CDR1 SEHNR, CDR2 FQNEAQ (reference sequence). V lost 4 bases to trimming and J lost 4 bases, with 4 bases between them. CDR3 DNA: TGTGCCAGCAGCTACGGCTATGGCTACACCTTC. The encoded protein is CASSYGYGYTF.

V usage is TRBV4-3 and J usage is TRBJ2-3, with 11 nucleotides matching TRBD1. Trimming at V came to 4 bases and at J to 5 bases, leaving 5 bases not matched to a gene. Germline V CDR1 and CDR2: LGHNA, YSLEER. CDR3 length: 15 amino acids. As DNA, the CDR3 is TGCGCCAGCAGCCGGGACAGGGGGTTGGGAGATACGCAGTATTTT. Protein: CASSRDRGLGDTQYF.

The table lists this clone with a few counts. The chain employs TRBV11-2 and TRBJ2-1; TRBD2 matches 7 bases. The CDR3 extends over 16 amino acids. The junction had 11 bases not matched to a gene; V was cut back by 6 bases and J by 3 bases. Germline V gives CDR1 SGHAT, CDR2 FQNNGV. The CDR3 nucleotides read TGTGCCAGCAGAAACCTACGGACTAGGATCTACAATGAGCAGTTCTTC. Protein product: CASRNLRTRIYNEQFF. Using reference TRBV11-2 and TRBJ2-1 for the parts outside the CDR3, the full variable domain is EAGVAQSPRYKIIEKRQSVAFWCNPISGHATLYWYQQILGQGPKLLIQFQNNGVVDDSQLPKDRFSAERLKGVDSTLKIQPAKLEDSAVYLCASRNLRTRIYNEQFFGPGTRLTVL.

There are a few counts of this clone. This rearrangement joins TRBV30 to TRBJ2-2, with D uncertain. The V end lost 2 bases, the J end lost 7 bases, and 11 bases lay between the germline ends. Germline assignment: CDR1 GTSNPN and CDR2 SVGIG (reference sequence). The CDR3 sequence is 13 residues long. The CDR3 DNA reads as TGTGCCTGGAGTTCAAACTACCACGGGGAGCTGTTTTTT. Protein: CAWSSNYHGELFF. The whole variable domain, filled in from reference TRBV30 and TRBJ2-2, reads SQTIHQWPATLVQPVGSPLSLECTVEGTSNPNLYWYRQAAGRGLQLLFYSVGIGQISSEVPQNLSASRPQDRQFILSSKKLLLSDSGFYLCAWSSNYHGELFFGEGSRLTVL.

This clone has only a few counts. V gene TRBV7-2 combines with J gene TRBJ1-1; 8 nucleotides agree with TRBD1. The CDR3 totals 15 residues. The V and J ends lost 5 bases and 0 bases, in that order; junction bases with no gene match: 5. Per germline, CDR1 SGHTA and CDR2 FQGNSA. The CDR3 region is CASSGQGFMNTEAFF. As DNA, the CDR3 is TGTGCCAGCAGCGGACAGGGATTCATGAACACTGAAGCTTTCTTT.

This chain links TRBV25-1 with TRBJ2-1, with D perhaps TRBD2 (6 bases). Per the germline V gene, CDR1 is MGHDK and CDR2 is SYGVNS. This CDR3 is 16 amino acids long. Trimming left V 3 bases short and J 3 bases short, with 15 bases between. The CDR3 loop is CASSDLAVGLYNEQFF. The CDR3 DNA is TGTGCCAGCAGTGATTTGGCGGTGGGACTCTACAATGAGCAGTTCTTC.

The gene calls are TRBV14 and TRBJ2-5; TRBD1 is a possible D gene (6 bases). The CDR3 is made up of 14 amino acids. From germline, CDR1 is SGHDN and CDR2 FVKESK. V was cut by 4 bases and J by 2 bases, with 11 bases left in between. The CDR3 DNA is TGTGCCAGCAGCCCGCGCGGACAGCAAGAGACCCAGTACTTC. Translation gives CASSPRGQQETQYF. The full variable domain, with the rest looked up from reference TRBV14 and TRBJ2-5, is EAGVTQFPSHSVIEKGQTVTLRCDPISGHDNLYWYRRVMGKEIKFLLHFVKESKQDESGMPNNRFLAERTGGTYSTLKVQPAELEDSGVYFCASSPRGQQETQYFGPGTRLLVL.

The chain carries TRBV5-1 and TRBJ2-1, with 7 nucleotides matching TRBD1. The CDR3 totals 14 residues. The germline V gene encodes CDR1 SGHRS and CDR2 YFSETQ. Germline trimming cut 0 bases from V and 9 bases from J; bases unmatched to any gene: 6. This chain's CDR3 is CASSLEGATGEQFF. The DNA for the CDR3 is TGCGCCAGCAGCTTGGAGGGGGCGACAGGTGAGCAGTTCTTC.

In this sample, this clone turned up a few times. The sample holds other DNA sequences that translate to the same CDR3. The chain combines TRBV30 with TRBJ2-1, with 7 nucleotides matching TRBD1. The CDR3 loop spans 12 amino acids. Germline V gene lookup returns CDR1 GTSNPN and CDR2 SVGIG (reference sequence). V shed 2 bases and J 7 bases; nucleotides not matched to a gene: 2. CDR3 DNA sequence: TGTGCCTGGAGTCTACAGGGGAATGAGCAGTTCTTC. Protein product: CAWSLQGNEQFF. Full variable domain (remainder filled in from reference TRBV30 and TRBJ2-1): SQTIHQWPATLVQPVGSPLSLECTVEGTSNPNLYWYRQAAGRGLQLLFYSVGIGQISSEVPQNLSASRPQDRQFILSSKKLLLSDSGFYLCAWSLQGNEQFFGPGTRLTVL.

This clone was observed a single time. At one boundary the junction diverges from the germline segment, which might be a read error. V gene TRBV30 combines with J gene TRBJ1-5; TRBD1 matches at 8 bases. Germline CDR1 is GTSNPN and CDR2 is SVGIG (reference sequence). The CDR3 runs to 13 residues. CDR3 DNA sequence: TGTGCCCGGAGTAACAGGGGGTCACAGCCCCAGCATTTT. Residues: CARSNRGSQPQHF.

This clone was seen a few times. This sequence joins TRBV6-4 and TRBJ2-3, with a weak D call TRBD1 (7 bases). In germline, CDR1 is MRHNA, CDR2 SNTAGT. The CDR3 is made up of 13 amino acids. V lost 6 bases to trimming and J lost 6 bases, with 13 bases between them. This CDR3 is CASSQSGGDTQYF. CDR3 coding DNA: TGTGCCAGCAGCCAATCAGGGGGGGATACGCAGTATTTT.

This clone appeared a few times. CDR3 region: CSAGLAANEQFF. For the CDR3, the DNA is TGCAGCGCGGGACTAGCGGCCAATGAGCAGTTCTTC. The chain combines TRBV29-1 with TRBJ2-1; 11 nucleotides line up with TRBD2. V lost 7 bases to trimming and J lost 6 bases; unmatched junction nucleotides: 2. This CDR3 is 12 amino acids long. Germline V gene lookup returns CDR1 SQVTM and CDR2 ANQGSEA.

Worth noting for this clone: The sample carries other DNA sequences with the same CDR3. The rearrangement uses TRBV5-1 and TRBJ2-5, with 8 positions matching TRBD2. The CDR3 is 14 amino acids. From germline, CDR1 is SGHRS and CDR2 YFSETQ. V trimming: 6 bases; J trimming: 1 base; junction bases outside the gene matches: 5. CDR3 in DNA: TGCGCCAGCAAGGGCGGGAGGCCCCAAGAGACCCAGTACTTC. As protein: CASKGGRPQETQYF.

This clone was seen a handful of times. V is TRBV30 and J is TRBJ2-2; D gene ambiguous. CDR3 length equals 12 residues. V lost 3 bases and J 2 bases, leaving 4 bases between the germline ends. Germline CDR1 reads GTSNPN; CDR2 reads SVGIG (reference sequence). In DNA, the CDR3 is TGTGCCTGGAGCCTTAACACCGGGGAGCTGTTTTTT. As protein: CAWSLNTGELFF.